This entry concerns a single T cell receptor (beta chain). What it recognizes is unknown. These data originate in a study of T cell responses to AZD1222 COVID-19 vaccine. TCRdb's table, derived via immunoSEQ multiplex PCR, lists solely in-frame clones and lacks some. This table has more than 150,000 clones, approximately 91% appearing once. Broader study findings: Researchers took repertoire samples only after the peak T cell response had come.

CDR1 and CDR2 (germline): SGDLS, YYNGEE. The CDR3 is 14 residues long. The V and J ends lost 0 bases and 9 bases respectively, with 13 bases between them. The chain recombines TRBV9 with TRBJ2-1; D unresolved. The sample consisted of peripheral blood, taken after recovery from COVID-19. The receptor was derived from an adult who had recovered from COVID-19. The CDR3 DNA is TGTGCCAGCAGCGTAGAATCCTCACGGAGTGAGCAGTTCTTC. Amino acid sequence: CASSVESSRSEQFF.